This TCR beta chain was identified during a study of blood T cells in healthy people across ages. PCR was performed a second time for about 6 to 12 cycles using a sample-barcoded 5' primer and a J-beta primer mix. TCRdb re-called the 5' RACE reads through MiXCR, storing one row per CDR3 protein. Among roughly 1.5 million distinct CDR3 sequences listed, about 42% were seen once. At least 6.5 million PBMCs were isolated per sample. CDR1 and CDR2 (germline): ENHRY, SYGVKD. The CDR3 is made up of 12 amino acids. This receptor was obtained from a woman in her late teens or twenties in good health. The J gene is TRBJ2-7, the V gene TRBV10-3; 7 bases are a match to TRBD1. Near its end, the DNA agrees better with TRBJ2-5, so the J call may be wrong. Sequences were obtained from blood. The CDR3 bases are TGTGCCATCAGCGACAGGGACGAGACCCAGTACTTC. Protein product: CAISDRDETQYF.